This T cell receptor (beta chain) was recovered during a study of human versus mouse CDR3 diversity and MHC coevolution. Only in-frame clones appear in the TCRdb table, and some are missing; sequencing was by immunoSEQ multiplex PCR. The sample shows tens of thousands of clones, 94% of them seen only once. The CDR3 sequence is 17 residues long. The V segment lost 1 base and the J segment 5 bases; nucleotides outside the gene matches: 10. The germline V gene has CDR1 KGHSH and CDR2 LQKENI. The sequenced sample consisted of naive CD4+ T cells from blood. Sample subset: CD45RO-negative CD62L-positive naive CD4 T cells. The clonotype originates from a person in their 60s in good health. The chain couples TRBV18 to TRBJ2-2, with 7 positions matching TRBD1. CDR3 bases: TGTGCCAGCTCACCACATGAACAGGGGCTGAGTACCGGGGAGCTGTTTTTT. Amino acids: CASSPHEQGLSTGELFF.